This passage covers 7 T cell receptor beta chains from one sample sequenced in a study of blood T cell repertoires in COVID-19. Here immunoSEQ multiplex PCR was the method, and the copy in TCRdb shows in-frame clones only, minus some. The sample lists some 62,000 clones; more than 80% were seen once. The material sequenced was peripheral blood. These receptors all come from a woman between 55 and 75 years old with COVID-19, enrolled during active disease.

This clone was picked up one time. Written as DNA, the CDR3 is TGTGCCAGCAGCGTAGCGGGAGGACTCTGGACGCAGTATTTT. Translation gives CASSVAGGLWTQYF. J is TRBJ2-3 and V is TRBV9, with TRBD2 matching over 7 bases. The germline CDR1 and CDR2 sequences are SGDLS and YYNGEE. The CDR3 sequence is 14 residues long. With 0 bases clipped from V and 9 bases from J, the junction kept 7 bases outside the gene matches. Full variable domain (outside the CDR3, taken from reference TRBV9 and TRBJ2-3): DSGVTQTPKHLITATGQRVTLRCSPRSGDLSVYWYQQSLDQGLQFLIQYYNGEERAKGNILERFSAQQFPDLHSELNLSSLELGDSALYFCASSVAGGLWTQYFGPGTRLTVL.

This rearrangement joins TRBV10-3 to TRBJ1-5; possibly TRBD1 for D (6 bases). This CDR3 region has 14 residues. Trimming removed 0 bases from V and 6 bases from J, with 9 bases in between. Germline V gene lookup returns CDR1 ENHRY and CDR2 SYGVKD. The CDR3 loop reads CAISESLGGQPQHF. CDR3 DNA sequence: TGTGCCATCAGTGAGTCGTTAGGGGGTCAGCCCCAGCATTTT.

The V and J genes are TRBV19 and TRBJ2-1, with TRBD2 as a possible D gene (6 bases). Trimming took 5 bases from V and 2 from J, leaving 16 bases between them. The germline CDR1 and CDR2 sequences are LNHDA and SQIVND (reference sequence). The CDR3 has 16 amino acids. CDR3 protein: CASSSGTSVPYNEQFF. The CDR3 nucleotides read TGTGCCAGTAGTTCTGGGACTTCCGTCCCCTACAATGAGCAGTTCTTC. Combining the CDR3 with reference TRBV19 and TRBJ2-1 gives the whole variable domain DGGITQSPKYLFRKEGQNVTLSCEQNLNHDAMYWYRQDPGQGLRLIYYSQIVNDFQKGDIAEGYSVSREKKESFPLTVTSAQKNPTAFYLCASSSGTSVPYNEQFFGPGTRLTVL.

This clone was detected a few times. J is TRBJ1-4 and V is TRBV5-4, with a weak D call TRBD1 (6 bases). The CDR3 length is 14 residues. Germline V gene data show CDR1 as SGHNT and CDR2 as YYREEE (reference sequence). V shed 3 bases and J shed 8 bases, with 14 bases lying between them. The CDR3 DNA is TGTGCCAGCAGCTACGGGGGGCGGGAGGAAAAACTGTTTTTT. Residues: CASSYGGREEKLFF.

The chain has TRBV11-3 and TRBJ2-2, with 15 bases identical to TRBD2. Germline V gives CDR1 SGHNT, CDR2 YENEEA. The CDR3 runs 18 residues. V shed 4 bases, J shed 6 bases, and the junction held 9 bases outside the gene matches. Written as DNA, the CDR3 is TGTGCCAGCAGCTCGGAGGGACTAGCGGGAGGATCCTCCGGGGAGCTGTTTTTT. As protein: CASSSEGLAGGSSGELFF.

CDR3 amino acids: CASRRSTSSGNTIYF. The CDR3 region has the DNA TGTGCCAGCAGAAGAAGTACGAGCTCTGGAAACACCATATATTTT. The chain uses TRBV6-5 and TRBJ1-3; D ambiguous. Trimming took off 6 bases at V and 0 bases at J, with 12 bases between the two ends. CDR3 size: 15 residues. The germline V gene has CDR1 MNHEY and CDR2 SVGAGI.

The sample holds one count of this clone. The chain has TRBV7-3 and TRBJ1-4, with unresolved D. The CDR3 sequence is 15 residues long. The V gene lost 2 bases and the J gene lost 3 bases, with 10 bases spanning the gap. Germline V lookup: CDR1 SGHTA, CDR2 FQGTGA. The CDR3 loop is CASSLSGRANEKLFF. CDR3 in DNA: TGTGCCAGCAGCTTATCGGGAAGGGCTAATGAAAAACTGTTTTTT. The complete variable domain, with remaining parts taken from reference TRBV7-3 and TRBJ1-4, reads GAGVSQTPSNKVTEKGKYVELRCDPISGHTALYWYRQSLGQGPEFLIYFQGTGAADDSGLPNDRFFAVRPEGSVSTLKIQRTERGDSAVYLCASSLSGRANEKLFFGSGTQLSVL.